A selection of T cell receptor beta chains follows, all from one sample in a study of cytomegalovirus exposure and HLA in healthy donors. Libraries were prepared by immunoSEQ multiplex PCR; TCRdb keeps only in-frame clonotypes and omits some of them. The sample shows 200,000 or so clones, roughly 88% of them seen only once. The sequencing sample was made of PBMCs. These receptors were taken from a woman aged 25 to 45 in good health and CMV-seropositive. CDR3s leave out the opening cysteine and the closing phenylalanine or tryptophan. The order of the fields is V gene, J gene, CDR3 protein.

>TRBV6-1|TRBJ1-5
ASSEWQGGQPQH
>TRBV28|TRBJ1-1
ASSLSLGRGAF
>TRBV2|TRBJ2-5
ASTGETQY
>TRBV27|TRBJ1-1
ASSFRGSEAF
>TRBV11-2|TRBJ1-1
ASSLLQGVYTEAF
>TRBV2|TRBJ2-5
ASSEARETQY
>TRBV6-6|TRBJ2-7
ASSYSTGRDEQY
>TRBV6-1|TRBJ1-5
ASSGDRGPYGNQPQH
>TRBV29-1|TRBJ2-7
SAGTGIYEQY
>TRBV5-6|TRBJ2-1
ASSFSGRGPYNEQF
>TRBV6-5|TRBJ1-5
ASSYSGTENQPQH
>TRBV30|TRBJ1-2
AWSPHTLYVNGYT
>TRBV5-1|TRBJ1-2
ASSLQGLYGYT
>TRBV10-1|TRBJ2-3
ASSASGDTQY
>TRBV9|TRBJ2-3
ASSVETGSTDTQY
>TRBV6-5|TRBJ1-2
ASLKSGNLGGGYT
>TRBV5-1|TRBJ2-1
ASSGGTSSYNEQF
>TRBV27|TRBJ2-5
ASSLAPRGTQY
>TRBV5-4|TRBJ2-1
ASSLGAGGPVFNEQF
>TRBV30|TRBJ2-7
AWSPSLSYEQY
>TRBV2|TRBJ2-3
ASSGGQGSTDTQY
>TRBV6-5|TRBJ1-1
ASRSAGEAF
>TRBV12-5|TRBJ2-7
ASGLDPGTGEYEQY
>TRBV9|TRBJ1-2
ASSAEVLNKLGLRYKGYT
>TRBV6-1|TRBJ2-7
ASSETQVTSYEQY
>TRBV19|TRBJ2-7
ASSRVQGAYEQY
>TRBV4-1|TRBJ1-2
ASSQPGLPNYGYT
>TRBV2|TRBJ2-6
ARGTGGPAGANVLT
>TRBV6-5|TRBJ2-7
ASKISLSSYEQY
>TRBV30|TRBJ2-7
AWSVGPGGYEQY
>TRBV4-1|TRBJ2-7
ASSPTGTSSYEQY
>TRBV27|TRBJ1-4
ASSFRGGEKLF
>TRBV7-7|TRBJ2-5
ASSLTGDETQY
>TRBV10-3|TRBJ1-1
AISSGTEAF
>TRBV6-1|TRBJ2-1
ASSRPGTSVGEQF
>TRBV6-5|TRBJ1-1
ASRGRAGGEAF
>TRBV5-1|TRBJ2-7
ASSRQGTEAYEQY
>TRBV6-5|TRBJ1-1
ASRLDSSNTEAF
>TRBV20-1|TRBJ2-1
SARANEQF
>TRBV28|TRBJ1-1
ASSSLRGGPFNTEAF
>TRBV27|TRBJ1-2
ASSPSGSPLYGYT
>TRBV2|TRBJ2-7
ASSEFGVMTYEQY